These 8 T cell receptor beta chains share one sample of origin, sequenced in a study of cytomegalovirus exposure and HLA in healthy donors. With 60 Vbeta and 13 Jbeta primers, the PCR was carried out. TCRdb keeps only in-frame clones here, not all; method: immunoSEQ multiplex PCR. Found here are some 170,000 clones, more than 65% of them singletons; the top ten hold over 1%. The sample was PBMCs. Every receptor here comes from a woman aged 50 to 60 in good health and CMV-seronegative.

In its sample, this clone was seen once. Here the CDR3 reads CASSPLGGQGGYTF. The CDR3 DNA sequence: TGTGCCAGCAGCCCCTTGGGAGGACAGGGTGGCTACACCTTC. This chain connects TRBV28 to TRBJ1-2; 8 bases align to TRBD1. The ends lost 6 bases at V and 7 bases at J; junction bases unmatched: 10. There are 14 residues in the CDR3. The germline V gene has CDR1 MDHEN and CDR2 SYDVKM.

The chain combines TRBV5-1 with TRBJ2-3, with 7 bases identical to TRBD1. The CDR3 spans 12 residues. In germline, CDR1 is SGHRS, CDR2 YFSETQ. Trimming cost V 7 bases and J 6 bases; bases outside gene matches: 5. CDR3 sequence (DNA): TGCGCCAGCGGCCTCAGGGGGGATACGCAGTATTTT. This gives the protein CASGLRGDTQYF.

This chain joins TRBV15 and TRBJ2-6; no clear D gene. The V and J ends lost 11 bases and 0 bases respectively, with 8 bases between them. This CDR3 contains 13 residues. CDR1 and CDR2 (germline): LNHNV, YYDKDF (reference sequence). CDR3 DNA: TGTGCCCCGGTGAGCTCTGGGGCCAACGTCCTGACTTTC. Translating it yields CAPVSSGANVLTF.

This clone was seen a single time. The chain has TRBV7-3 and TRBJ2-5; D is unclear. Trimming took off 5 bases at V and 5 bases at J, with 9 bases between the two ends. The CDR3 contains 12 residues. Germline V lookup: CDR1 SGHTA, CDR2 FQGTGA. The CDR3 DNA sequence: TGTGCCAGCAGCCCGAACCGGGAGACCCAGTACTTC. Translating gives CASSPNRETQYF.

The rearrangement uses TRBV11-2 and TRBJ2-1; D is possibly TRBD2 (6 bases). Germline values: CDR1 SGHAT, CDR2 FQNNGV. CDR3 size: 14 residues. V lost 4 bases to trimming and J lost 8 bases, with 15 bases between them. CDR3: CASSYMRGLDEQFF. The CDR3 DNA reads TGTGCCAGCAGCTACATGCGGGGTCTCGATGAGCAGTTCTTC.

CDR3 sequence reads: CASSSDQRDYGYTF. CDR3 sequence (DNA): TGTGCCAGCAGCAGCGATCAGAGGGACTATGGCTACACCTTC. The J gene is TRBJ1-2, the V gene TRBV6-6; D gene uncertain. The CDR3 is made up of 14 amino acids. V was trimmed by 6 bases and J by 3 bases, leaving 14 bases between them. Germline-derived CDR1 and CDR2 are MNHNY and SVGAGI (reference sequence).

This chain uses TRBV9 with TRBJ1-6; weak D call: TRBD1 (5 bases). Per germline, CDR1 SGDLS and CDR2 YYNGEE. This CDR3 spans 15 amino acids. Trimming stripped 0 bases from V and 6 bases from J, with 10 bases between. The CDR3 reads CASSVGGHFNSPLHF. The CDR3 DNA follows: TGTGCCAGCAGCGTAGGTGGACATTTTAATTCACCCCTCCACTTT.

This chain uses TRBV27 with TRBJ1-2, with a tentative D call TRBD1 (6 bases). V gave up 3 bases and J gave up 7 bases, with 12 bases separating them. This CDR3 comprises 13 residues. CDR1 is MNHEY and CDR2 is SMNVEV in the germline V gene (reference sequence). Here the CDR3 reads CASSLPGVTGYTF. The CDR3 DNA reads as TGTGCCAGCAGTTTGCCAGGGGTTACTGGCTACACCTTC.